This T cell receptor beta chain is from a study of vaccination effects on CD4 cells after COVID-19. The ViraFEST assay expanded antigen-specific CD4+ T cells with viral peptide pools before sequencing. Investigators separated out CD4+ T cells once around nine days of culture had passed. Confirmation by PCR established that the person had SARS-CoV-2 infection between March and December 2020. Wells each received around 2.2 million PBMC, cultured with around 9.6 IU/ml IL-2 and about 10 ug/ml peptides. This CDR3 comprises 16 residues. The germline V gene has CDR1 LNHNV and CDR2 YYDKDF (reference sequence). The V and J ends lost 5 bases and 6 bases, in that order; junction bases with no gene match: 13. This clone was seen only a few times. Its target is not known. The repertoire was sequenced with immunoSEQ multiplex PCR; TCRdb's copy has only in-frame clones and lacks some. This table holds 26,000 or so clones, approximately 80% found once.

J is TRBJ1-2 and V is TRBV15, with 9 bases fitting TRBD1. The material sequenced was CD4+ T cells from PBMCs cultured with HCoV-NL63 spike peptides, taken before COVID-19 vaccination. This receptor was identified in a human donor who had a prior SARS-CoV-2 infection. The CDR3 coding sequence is TGTGCCACCAGCCCCCTACCGGGACAGGGCTCGGATGGCTACACCTTC. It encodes CATSPLPGQGSDGYTF.